One TCR beta chain is described in this entry. This record belongs to a study of T cell responses to AZD1222 COVID-19 vaccine. Using immunoSEQ multiplex PCR, the repertoire was profiled, and TCRdb retains in-frame clones only, with some absent. The sample has approximately 170,000 clones, just over 85% seen once; the top ten hold 11%. This material consisted of peripheral blood, taken 28 days after the second AZD1222 dose. The TCR originated in an adult who received the AZD1222 COVID-19 vaccine.

As DNA, the CDR3 is TGTGCCATCAGTAGTCAGGGGAGGGACATTCAGTACTTC. It translates to CAISSQGRDIQYF. The chain carries TRBV10-3 and TRBJ2-4; TRBD2 might be the D (7 bases). Trimming cost V 5 bases and J 8 bases, with 13 bases left between them. Germline lookup yields CDR1 ENHRY and CDR2 SYGVKD. CDR3 length: 13 amino acids.